This T cell receptor beta chain was observed in a study of T cell repertoires in cytomegalovirus infection. At the level of the study: TCR beta signatures that were public indicated CMV infection and matching HLA type. Study observations and caveats: Identification of carriers of CMV plus the relevant HLA was achieved through cumulative public TCR beta family frequency. Within the response measured ex vivo, HLA-C-restricted CMV-specific TCR beta clonotypes were dominant.

TCRdb analysed the reads with MiXCR anew, one entry per CDR3 protein. This repertoire shows under 150,000 distinct CDR3 sequences, 7% to 10% found once; its top ten account for 10%. Germline V gene sequence: CDR1 MDHEN, CDR2 SYDVKM. The CDR3 spans 13 residues. Trimming left V 3 bases short and J 2 bases short, with 7 bases between. This clonotype was picked up many times. Its antigen is as yet unknown. The sequence was collected from a human donor in good health (CMV status not recorded). Some clones in this sample may be carry-over from other donors' samples. Sequences were obtained from PBMCs. The rearrangement joins TRBV28 to TRBJ1-2; maybe TRBD1 (5 bases). This CDR3 reads CASSFAGNYGYTF. CDR3 sequence (DNA): TGTGCCAGCAGTTTCGCAGGGAACTATGGCTACACCTTC.